These 31 T cell receptor beta chains originate from one sample sequenced in a study of T cells in Graves' hyperthyroidism and ophthalmopathy. TCR beta CDR3 sequences were amplified from RNA transcripts. An initial round of RT-PCR targeting the TCR CDR3 relied on the HTBI primer set. MiXCR, run by TCRdb on the multiplex PCR reads, gives a single entry per CDR3 protein. Among 700,000 or so distinct CDR3 sequences listed, 15% to 20% were seen once. Sample: blood. The receptors stem from a man between 18 and 35 years old with Graves' hyperthyroidism.

This clonotype appeared a few times. The V gene is TRBV12-3 or TRBV12-4, the J gene TRBJ2-3, with TRBD2 matching 7 bases. With V trimmed by 2 bases and J by 6 bases, 5 bases remained unmatched. This CDR3 contains 14 residues. CDR3 in DNA: TGTGCCAGCAGTTTATCCAGCGGGAAGGATACGCAGTATTTT. Translating it yields CASSLSSGKDTQYF.

This sequence joins TRBV7-2 and TRBJ2-7, with 11 bases aligning to TRBD2. The CDR3 extends over 16 amino acids. V shed 1 base and J 2 bases; nucleotides not matched to a gene: 4. The germline V gene has CDR1 SGHTA and CDR2 FQGNSA. The CDR3 sequence: CASSLELAGAPYEQYF. Written as DNA, the CDR3 is TGTGCCAGCAGCTTAGAACTAGCGGGAGCACCCTACGAGCAGTACTTC.

Concerning this clonotype itself: Compared with germline, one end of the junction differs, possibly owing to a read error. CDR3 nucleotide sequence: TGTACGATTTCCACCGTATCTGAAGCTTTCTTT. Translated: CTISTVSEAFF. The chain has TRBV29-1 and TRBJ1-1, with no clear D. Germline CDR1 SQVTM, CDR2 ANQGSEA. The CDR3 is made up of 11 amino acids.

This clonotype turned up a few times. The J gene is TRBJ2-1, the V gene TRBV12-3 or TRBV12-4; D is undetermined. Trimming cost V 3 bases and J 5 bases, with 8 bases left between them. The CDR3 loop spans 13 amino acids. The CDR3, as DNA: TGTGCCAGCAGTTTTCGGTCAAACAATGAGCAGTTCTTC. It yields the protein CASSFRSNNEQFF.

This sequence joins TRBV29-1 and TRBJ1-1; D remains ambiguous. Between the trimmed V and J ends, which lost 4 bases and 0 bases, there was a span of 9 bases. This CDR3 is built from 13 residues. Germline V gene lookup returns CDR1 SQVTM and CDR2 ANQGSEA. CDR3 sequence: CSVVIRMNTEAFF. CDR3 nucleotides: TGCAGCGTTGTAATCCGGATGAACACTGAAGCTTTCTTT.

This clonotype turned up a few times. The rearrangement uses TRBV7-9 and TRBJ2-1; no definite D call. The germline V gene has CDR1 SEHNR and CDR2 FQNEAQ (reference sequence). The CDR3 contains 14 residues. V gave up 0 bases and J gave up 6 bases, with 9 bases separating them. CDR3 DNA sequence: TGTGCCAGCAGCTTAGCATCCGCGTCCAATGAGCAGTTCTTC. Translation gives CASSLASASNEQFF.

This clonotype was observed at least ten times. V and J are TRBV28 and TRBJ2-2, with D possibly being TRBD1 (6 bases). This CDR3 region has 15 residues. Trimming left V 7 bases short and J 1 base short, with 13 bases between. CDR1 and CDR2 (germline): MDHEN, SYDVKM. Here the CDR3 DNA reads TGTGCCAGCACGGGCGTGGGACAGAACACCGGGGAGCTGTTTTTT. Residues: CASTGVGQNTGELFF.

This clonotype was detected ten times or more. CDR3 DNA sequence: TGTGCCAGCAGCTCCCGGACAGGGACAGACGAGCAGTACTTC. It translates to CASSSRTGTDEQYF. The chain combines TRBV7-2 with TRBJ2-7, with TRBD1 matching over 8 bases. The CDR3 is 14 amino acids. Germline CDR1 reads SGHTA; CDR2 reads FQGNSA. The trim removed 4 bases at V and 5 bases at J, leaving 7 bases unmatched.

This clonotype was seen repeatedly, ten times or more. The chain recombines TRBV12-3 or TRBV12-4 with TRBJ1-4; weak D call: TRBD1 (5 bases). V dropped 3 bases and J dropped 8 bases, with 10 bases sitting between them. The CDR3 runs to 13 residues. This CDR3 reads CASSLQAGEKLFF. The CDR3 nucleotides read TGTGCCAGCAGTTTGCAGGCAGGGGAAAAACTGTTTTTT.

This clonotype was seen a handful of times. It may be a read error: a sequence one base away is much more abundant. The rearrangement joins TRBV11-3 to TRBJ2-7; 8 nucleotides match TRBD2. V was clipped by 6 bases and J by 3 bases; unmatched bases: 10. Looked up from germline, CDR1 is SGHNT and CDR2 is YENEEA. The CDR3 covers 15 residues. CDR3 protein: CASRIPGGADYEQYF. DNA of the CDR3: TGTGCCAGCAGGATCCCGGGGGGGGCTGACTACGAGCAGTACTTC.

This chain connects TRBV7-3 to TRBJ2-2; no clear D. The CDR3 extends over 14 amino acids. V was shortened by 5 bases and J by 6 bases, with 13 bases between the two germline ends. Germline V CDR1 and CDR2: SGHTA, FQGTGA. The CDR3 spells CASSPTGNAGELFF. CDR3 nucleotide sequence: TGTGCCAGCAGCCCTACTGGTAACGCCGGGGAGCTGTTTTTT.

This clonotype was seen once. This chain connects TRBV2 to TRBJ2-2, with 10 bases lining up with TRBD2. This CDR3 has 16 amino acids. CDR1 is SNHLY and CDR2 is FYNNEI in the germline V gene. V lost 6 bases and J lost 3; bases outside the gene matches: 7. CDR3 nucleotides: TGTGCCAGCAGCGACCTAGCGGGAGAGCACACCGGGGAGCTGTTTTTT. The encoded protein is CASSDLAGEHTGELFF.

This clonotype was found a few times. The J gene is TRBJ2-1, the V gene TRBV7-3; TRBD2 agrees at 8 bases. The CDR3 sequence is 13 residues long. J was trimmed by 5 bases and V by 5 bases; bases with no gene match: 2. Germline V lookup: CDR1 SGHTA, CDR2 FQGTGA. This chain's CDR3 is CASSGTSDNEQFF. The CDR3 DNA reads as TGTGCCAGCAGCGGGACTAGTGACAATGAGCAGTTCTTC.

This clonotype was observed at least ten times. The chain combines TRBV18 with TRBJ2-1; the match to TRBD1 covers 9 bases. Trimming took 3 bases from V and 4 from J; bases not matched to a gene: 7. The germline CDR1 and CDR2 sequences are KGHSH and LQKENI. This CDR3 region has 16 residues. The CDR3 is CASSPTGQGKYNEQFF. CDR3 DNA sequence: TGTGCCAGCTCACCTACGGGACAGGGAAAATACAATGAGCAGTTCTTC.

This clonotype was detected many times. The chain uses TRBV5-6 and TRBJ2-1; unclear D gene. Germline V gene sequence: CDR1 SGHDT, CDR2 YYEEEE. This CDR3 contains 13 residues. V lost 4 bases to trimming and J lost 12 bases, with 17 bases between them. In DNA form, the CDR3 reads TGTGCCAGCAGCCCCGGACGGACCAGGTCGCAGTTCTTC. Translation: CASSPGRTRSQFF. Full variable domain (remainder filled in from reference TRBV5-6 and TRBJ2-1): DAGVTQSPTHLIKTRGQQVTLRCSPKSGHDTVSWYQQALGQGPQFIFQYYEEEERQRGNFPDRFSGHQFPNYSSELNVNALLLGDSALYLCASSPGRTRSQFFGPGTRLTVL.

This clonotype has a count of ten or more. DNA of the CDR3: TGTGCCAGCTCACCAGGGCACAGGGGTCGCTATAATTCACCCCTCCACTTT. It specifies CASSPGHRGRYNSPLHF. The rearrangement joins TRBV18 to TRBJ1-6, with 7 bases matching TRBD1. Germline V gene sequence: CDR1 KGHSH, CDR2 LQKENI. The trim removed 2 bases at V and 3 bases at J, leaving 7 bases unmatched. This CDR3 is 17 amino acids long.

This chain joins TRBV5-1 and TRBJ1-5; D uncertain. Germline CDR1 is SGHRS and CDR2 is YFSETQ. V dropped 0 bases and J dropped 3 bases, with 7 bases sitting between them. This CDR3 is built from 14 residues. The CDR3 nucleotides read TGCGCCAGCAGCTTGGACGGGAACAATCAGCCCCAGCATTTT. Translating gives CASSLDGNNQPQHF.

This clonotype was observed a few times. The chain is built from TRBV27 and TRBJ1-4; D gene ambiguous. CDR1 MNHEY and CDR2 SMNVEV come from the germline V gene (reference sequence). The CDR3 loop spans 13 amino acids. Trimming cost V 2 bases and J 5 bases, with 6 bases left between them. For the CDR3, the DNA is TGTGCCAGCAGTTTAATCAGAAATGAAAAACTGTTTTTT. Protein: CASSLIRNEKLFF.

This clonotype was counted a few times. CDR3 loop: CASSEQPGGGVDEQYF. The CDR3 DNA is TGTGCCAGCAGTGAACAGCCCGGGGGAGGGGTAGACGAGCAGTACTTC. The rearrangement links TRBV6-1 to TRBJ2-7; 7 bases are shared with TRBD2. The trim removed 2 bases at V and 5 bases at J, leaving 12 bases unmatched. Germline-derived CDR1 and CDR2 are MNHNS and SASEGT. The CDR3 runs 16 residues.

This clonotype was counted at least ten times. The chain couples TRBV20-1 to TRBJ2-1, with TRBD2 matching 7 bases. CDR1 DFQATT and CDR2 SNEGSKA come from the germline V gene (reference sequence). V shed 0 bases, J shed 7 bases, and the junction held 9 bases outside the gene matches. The CDR3 is 15 residues long. The CDR3 loop reads CSARDYQRGVNEQFF. The CDR3 DNA reads as TGCAGTGCTAGAGATTACCAGCGGGGTGTAAATGAGCAGTTCTTC.

This chain connects TRBV14 to TRBJ2-7, with TRBD2 as a possible D gene (6 bases). Deletions cut 1 base from V and 2 bases from J, with 15 bases between. CDR1 and CDR2 (germline): SGHDN, FVKESK. CDR3 size: 16 residues. DNA for the CDR3: TGTGCCAGCAGCCAAGTCGGAGCGGGCAATCCCTACGAGCAGTACTTC. Residues: CASSQVGAGNPYEQYF.

The chain employs TRBV15 and TRBJ2-2, with D possibly being TRBD2 (6 bases). The CDR3 length is 14 residues. From germline, CDR1 is LNHNV and CDR2 YYDKDF (reference sequence). V lost 1 base to trimming and J lost 7 bases, with 10 bases between them. CDR3 sequence (DNA): TGTGCCACCAGCAGAGGAGGCGGGGTCGGGGAGCTGTTTTTT. Residues: CATSRGGGVGELFF.

The rearrangement joins TRBV29-1 to TRBJ2-5; the D is unclear. The CDR3 is 11 residues long. Deletions cut 2 bases from V and 4 bases from J, with 5 bases between. Germline V gene lookup returns CDR1 SQVTM and CDR2 ANQGSEA. The DNA of the CDR3 is TGCAGCGTTGAACTGGGAGAGACCCAGTACTTC. It translates to CSVELGETQYF.

This clonotype was seen many times. This chain connects TRBV28 to TRBJ2-6; TRBD1 might be the D (5 bases). Between the trimmed V and J ends, which lost 6 bases and 0 bases, there was a span of 9 bases. The CDR3 contains 15 residues. The germline gives CDR1 MDHEN, CDR2 SYDVKM. The CDR3 DNA reads TGTGCCAGCAGCCCGGACAACTCTGGGGCCAACGTCCTGACTTTC. Residues: CASSPDNSGANVLTF.

The CDR3 DNA sequence: TGTGCCAGCAGTCAAGGAGGGTTTAGGGAGCTGTTTTTT. This sequence encodes CASSQGGFRELFF. The chain links TRBV6-1 to TRBJ2-2; the D gene is possibly TRBD2 (6 bases). This CDR3 region has 13 residues. With 5 bases removed from V and 9 bases from J, the gap between germline ends came to 13 bases. Looked up from germline, CDR1 is MNHNS and CDR2 is SASEGT.

In this sample, this clonotype turned up many times. This chain joins TRBV3-1 and TRBJ1-2, with 7 nucleotides matching TRBD1. The trim removed 5 bases at V and 0 bases at J, leaving 6 bases unmatched. CDR3 length equals 15 residues. Germline V gene data show CDR1 as LGHDT and CDR2 as YNNKEL (reference sequence). CDR3 in amino acids: CASSRDRSTNYGYTF. In DNA form, the CDR3 reads TGTGCCAGCAGCAGGGACAGATCAACTAACTATGGCTACACCTTC.

In its sample, this clonotype was seen many times. The J gene is TRBJ2-1, the V gene TRBV20-1; D is perhaps TRBD2 (5 bases). The germline V and J ends were trimmed by 7 bases and 0 bases, with 13 bases remaining between them. This CDR3 contains 14 residues. Germline values: CDR1 DFQATT, CDR2 SNEGSKA (reference sequence). This chain's CDR3 is CSVKDLSSYNEQFF. The CDR3 region has the DNA TGCAGTGTCAAGGACTTGAGCTCCTACAATGAGCAGTTCTTC.

V gene TRBV19 combines with J gene TRBJ2-3; D remains ambiguous. Germline CDR1 and CDR2: LNHDA and SQIVND (reference sequence). The CDR3 covers 15 residues. The V end lost 4 bases, the J end lost 0 bases, and 11 bases lay between the germline ends. The CDR3 sequence is CASSRTASSTDTQYF. For the CDR3, the DNA is TGTGCCAGTAGTAGGACGGCATCTAGCACAGATACGCAGTATTTT.

V usage is TRBV7-8 and J usage is TRBJ2-1; D remains unclear. The CDR3 runs to 13 residues. The V end lost 2 bases, the J end lost 6 bases, and 8 bases lay between the germline ends. Germline V lookup: CDR1 SGHVS, CDR2 FQNEAQ. The CDR3 region has the DNA TGTGCCAGCAGCTTATTTAAGGGCAATGAGCAGTTCTTC. As protein: CASSLFKGNEQFF.

The gene calls are TRBV19 and TRBJ2-2; D may be TRBD2 (5 bases). The CDR3 consists of 14 residues. Trimming cost V 5 bases and J 8 bases, with 15 bases left between them. Germline lookup yields CDR1 LNHDA and CDR2 SQIVND (reference sequence). CDR3 in DNA: TGTGCCAGTAGTCCGCGGGTCTCCCCAGGGGAGCTGTTTTTT. Protein product: CASSPRVSPGELFF.

In its sample, this clonotype was seen once. The CDR3, as DNA: TGTGCCAGCAGCCAAGATGTTCGGGACAGGGGTTACGAGCAGTACTTC. Its protein is CASSQDVRDRGYEQYF. The chain joins TRBV4-2 to TRBJ2-7; TRBD1 matches 10 bases. Germline CDR1 reads LGHNA; CDR2 reads YNFKEQ. The CDR3 contains 16 residues. V shed 0 bases, J shed 4 bases, and the junction held 6 bases outside the gene matches.